Listed here is a single T cell receptor (beta chain). Its matching antigen is unknown. The sample comes from a study of PD-1 blockade in classical Hodgkin lymphoma. Broader study findings: Reported baseline diversity: healthy donors highest, relapsed/refractory patients lowest. Reasons behind the repertoire differences stay unclear, perhaps disease activity or earlier therapy.

TCRdb keeps only in-frame clones here, not all; method: immunoSEQ multiplex PCR. The sample has fewer than 13,000 clones, 85% to 90% seen once; the top ten hold 14% to 15%. In germline, CDR1 is SGHAT, CDR2 FQNNGV. The CDR3 extends over 14 amino acids. Deletions cut 2 bases from V and 3 bases from J, with 10 bases between. As for time point: newly diagnosed, previously untreated cHL patient sample. Through magnetic negative selection, CD8+ T cells were separated from PBMCs that had been thawed. The chain combines TRBV11-2 with TRBJ1-1; unclear D gene. Sequencing was performed on CD8+ T cells from blood. This TCR was recovered from a human donor with classical Hodgkin lymphoma. CDR3 amino acids: CASSLNDGYTEAFF. As DNA, the CDR3 is TGTGCCAGCAGCTTAAATGATGGGTACACTGAAGCTTTCTTT. Drawing the rest from reference TRBV11-2 and TRBJ1-1, the complete variable domain is EAGVAQSPRYKIIEKRQSVAFWCNPISGHATLYWYQQILGQGPKLLIQFQNNGVVDDSQLPKDRFSAERLKGVDSTLKIQPAKLEDSAVYLCASSLNDGYTEAFFGQGTRLTVV.